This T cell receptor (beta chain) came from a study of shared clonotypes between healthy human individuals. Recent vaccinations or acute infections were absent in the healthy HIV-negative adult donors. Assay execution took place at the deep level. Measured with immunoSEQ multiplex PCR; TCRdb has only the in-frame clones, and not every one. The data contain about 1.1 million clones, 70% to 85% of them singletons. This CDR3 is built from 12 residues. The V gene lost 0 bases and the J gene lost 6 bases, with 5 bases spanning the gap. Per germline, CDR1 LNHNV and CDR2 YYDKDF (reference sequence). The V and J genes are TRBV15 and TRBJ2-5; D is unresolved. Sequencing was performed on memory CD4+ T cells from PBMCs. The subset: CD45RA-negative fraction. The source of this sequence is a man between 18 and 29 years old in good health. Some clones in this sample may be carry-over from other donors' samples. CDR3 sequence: CATSRDSQTQYF. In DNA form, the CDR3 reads TGTGCCACCAGCAGAGATTCGCAGACCCAGTACTTC.